Following are 19 T cell receptor beta chains from one sample sequenced in a study of regulatory T cells in long-lasting Graves disease. Time point denoted: persistent/refractory GD, antithyroid drugs over 5 years with positive TRAb. PBMC-extracted RNA yielded the TCR library. Sequencing libraries for TCR beta were prepared with iRepertoire HTBI primers and Arm-PCR of CDR3 regions. TCRdb reprocessed the multiplex PCR reads via MiXCR and lists one record per CDR3 protein. Among nearly 350,000 distinct CDR3 sequences listed, 20% were seen once. Sequenced material: peripheral blood mononuclear cells (PBMCs), taken when the disease was refractory, from a patient treated with antithyroid drugs. These receptors were collected from a female donor with Graves disease.

There are many counts of this clonotype. The genes are TRBV12-3 or TRBV12-4 and TRBJ2-7; 9 positions agree with TRBD2. CDR3 length: 15 amino acids. Losses at the gene ends were 5 bases for V and 1 base for J; bases not matched to a gene: 6. The CDR3 reads CASSAGTSRSYEQYF. CDR3 in DNA: TGTGCCAGCAGTGCCGGGACTAGCAGATCCTACGAGCAGTACTTC.

Ten or more counts support this clonotype. The chain couples TRBV2 to TRBJ2-5; either TRBD1 or TRBD2 may fit D (5 bases each). CDR1 and CDR2 from the germline V gene are SNHLY and FYNNEI. There are 14 residues in the CDR3. Trimming cost V 7 bases and J 5 bases, with 17 bases left between them. Written as DNA, the CDR3 is TGTGCCAGCACACTTTACCGGGGCAGTGAGACCCAGTACTTC. Residues: CASTLYRGSETQYF.

In this sample, this clonotype turned up many times. V usage is TRBV7-9 and J usage is TRBJ2-7, with 11 bases fitting TRBD1. After removal of 4 bases from V and 7 bases from J, the junction contained 6 bases not matched to a gene. From germline, CDR1 is SEHNR and CDR2 FQNEAQ (reference sequence). This CDR3 is 14 amino acids long. The CDR3 nucleotides are TGTGCCAGCAGCTACGGACAGGGGGCGGAGGAGCAGTACTTC. Its translation is CASSYGQGAEEQYF.

This clonotype was observed at least ten times. This chain connects TRBV6-1 to TRBJ2-5; D is unclear. Germline CDR1 reads MNHNS; CDR2 reads SASEGT. The ends were cut back, 5 bases at V and 5 bases at J, with 15 bases in the middle. CDR3 length: 14 residues. This CDR3 is CASSKKDTRETQYF. The CDR3 DNA follows: TGTGCCAGCAGTAAGAAAGATACGCGGGAGACCCAGTACTTC.

This chain connects TRBV5-6 to TRBJ1-1, with a tentative D call TRBD1 (5 bases). V was clipped by 1 base and J by 7 bases, with 8 bases between them. Looked up from germline, CDR1 is SGHDT and CDR2 is YYEEEE. The length of the CDR3 is 12 residues. The CDR3 protein is CASSLWDVEAFF. CDR3 nucleotide sequence: TGTGCCAGCAGCTTGTGGGACGTTGAAGCTTTCTTT.

This clonotype appeared many times. The V gene is TRBV7-2, the J gene TRBJ1-1; D is uncertain. This CDR3 is 13 amino acids long. Germline lookup yields CDR1 SGHTA and CDR2 FQGNSA. The ends were cut back, 6 bases at V and 5 bases at J, with 13 bases in the middle. The CDR3 reads CASSPRVGTEAFF. Here the CDR3 DNA reads TGTGCCAGCAGTCCACGTGTGGGGACTGAAGCTTTCTTT.

This clonotype occurred once. CDR3 nucleotides: TGTGCCAGCAGTACCGGACAGGGGGGAACCTACGAGCAGTACTTC. Protein: CASSTGQGGTYEQYF. The rearrangement uses TRBV27 and TRBJ2-7, with 10 bases matching TRBD1. CDR1 and CDR2 (germline): MNHEY, SMNVEV (reference sequence). This CDR3 comprises 15 residues. V lost 5 bases and J lost 2; bases outside the gene matches: 6.

V gene TRBV5-4 combines with J gene TRBJ2-6; D gene unclear. Deletions cut 0 bases from V and 0 bases from J, with 4 bases between. CDR1 SGHNT and CDR2 YYREEE come from the germline V gene (reference sequence). The CDR3 covers 15 residues. The CDR3 nucleotides are TGTGCCAGCAGCTTGGAGAACTCTGGGGCCAACGTCCTGACTTTC. Protein: CASSLENSGANVLTF.

To note about this clonotype: This may be a read error, as it is one base from a much larger clone. V gene TRBV20-1 combines with J gene TRBJ1-2, with 7 bases that match TRBD1. The CDR3 contains 19 residues. The germline V gene has CDR1 DFQATT and CDR2 SNEGSKA (reference sequence). J was trimmed by 7 bases and V by 1 base; bases with no gene match: 24. The chain's CDR3 is CSARGRYRGLELGWTGYTF. The CDR3 bases are TGCAGTGCTAGAGGTCGGTACAGGGGCCTAGAGCTGGGGTGGACTGGCTACACCTTC.

At least ten counts were recorded for this clonotype. The CDR3 nucleotides are TGTGCCAGCAGGGAATCAACTAATGAAAAACTGTTTTTT. It codes for CASRESTNEKLFF. The V gene is TRBV6-2 or TRBV6-3, the J gene TRBJ1-4; D not certain. Trimming removed 6 bases at V and 0 bases at J, with 5 bases between. The germline gives CDR1 MNHEY, CDR2 SVGEGT. The CDR3 contains 13 residues.

In this sample, this clonotype turned up many times. V and J are TRBV3-1 and TRBJ2-5, with D unresolved. The CDR3 sequence is 12 residues long. From germline, CDR1 is LGHDT and CDR2 YNNKEL (reference sequence). V lost 1 base and J lost 3, with 3 bases in between. CDR3 in amino acids: CASSQGEETQYF. The CDR3 nucleotides read TGTGCCAGCAGCCAAGGGGAAGAGACCCAGTACTTC.

The chain is built from TRBV29-1 and TRBJ1-2; weak D call: TRBD1 (6 bases). Germline assignment: CDR1 SQVTM and CDR2 ANQGSEA. V was shortened by 4 bases and J by 0 bases, with 12 bases between the two germline ends. The CDR3 length is 14 residues. This CDR3 is CSVGGAGANYGYTF. Here the CDR3 DNA reads TGCAGCGTTGGGGGGGCCGGAGCTAACTATGGCTACACCTTC.

This clonotype was observed many times. The CDR3 sequence is CASSLRTSGSYEQYF. CDR3 DNA sequence: TGTGCCAGCAGCCTCCGGACTAGCGGCTCCTACGAGCAGTACTTC. V and J are TRBV7-2 and TRBJ2-7, with TRBD2 matching over 10 bases. J was trimmed by 0 bases and V by 5 bases; bases with no gene match: 4. The germline CDR1 and CDR2 sequences are SGHTA and FQGNSA. CDR3 length: 15 amino acids.

This clonotype was detected ten times or more. V gene TRBV7-9 combines with J gene TRBJ2-7; the match to TRBD1 covers 9 bases. Trimming removed 8 bases from V and 6 bases from J; junction bases left unmatched: 17. Germline CDR1 is SEHNR and CDR2 is FQNEAQ (reference sequence). The CDR3 consists of 16 residues. The CDR3 here is CASAFPPGQGKGEQYF. CDR3 sequence (DNA): TGTGCCAGCGCCTTCCCCCCGGGACAGGGAAAAGGCGAGCAGTACTTC.

The rearrangement uses TRBV9 and TRBJ1-2, with D tentatively TRBD1 (6 bases). CDR1 is SGDLS, CDR2 YYNGEE, per germline. Trimming removed 1 base from V and 1 base from J, with 14 bases in between. The CDR3 is 16 amino acids. CDR3 DNA: TGTGCCAGCAGCGTAAGCGGGGGCGCCTTTAACTATGGCTACACCTTC. This codes for CASSVSGGAFNYGYTF. Drawing the rest from reference TRBV9 and TRBJ1-2, the complete variable domain is DSGVTQTPKHLITATGQRVTLRCSPRSGDLSVYWYQQSLDQGLQFLIQYYNGEERAKGNILERFSAQQFPDLHSELNLSSLELGDSALYFCASSVSGGAFNYGYTFGSGTRLTVV.

This clonotype was observed at least ten times. This sequence joins TRBV3-1 and TRBJ1-1; D may be TRBD1 (5 bases). The V and J ends lost 1 base and 9 bases respectively, with 12 bases between them. Looked up from germline, CDR1 is LGHDT and CDR2 is YNNKEL (reference sequence). CDR3 size: 13 residues. Here the CDR3 DNA reads TGTGCCAGCAGCCAAGGGGGCGGGGCCAAAGCTTTCTTT. This gives the protein CASSQGGGAKAFF.

At least ten counts were recorded for this clonotype. The V and J genes are TRBV11-2 and TRBJ2-7; no clear D. The CDR3 is 15 amino acids. V dropped 3 bases and J dropped 0 bases, with 12 bases sitting between them. Germline V gene lookup returns CDR1 SGHAT and CDR2 FQNNGV. The CDR3, as DNA: TGTGCCAGCAGCTTGGGAAGGCACAACTCCTACGAGCAGTACTTC. The encoded protein is CASSLGRHNSYEQYF. The entire variable domain, with the rest obtained from reference TRBV11-2 and TRBJ2-7, is as follows: EAGVAQSPRYKIIEKRQSVAFWCNPISGHATLYWYQQILGQGPKLLIQFQNNGVVDDSQLPKDRFSAERLKGVDSTLKIQPAKLEDSAVYLCASSLGRHNSYEQYFGPGTRLTVT.

Details on this clonotype: One end of the junction does not line up with germline, which may come from a read error. The V call is TRBV6-1, the J call TRBJ1-1, with D maybe TRBD1 (6 bases). The CDR3 is 13 residues long. The germline CDR1 and CDR2 sequences are MNHNS and SASEGT. The CDR3 region is CARRQTGHPKAFF. DNA of the CDR3: TGTGCCCGCAGACAAACAGGGCATCCCAAAGCTTTCTTT.

This clonotype has just a few counts. The chain recombines TRBV4-2 with TRBJ1-1; 7 bases match TRBD1. The length of the CDR3 is 15 residues. The J segment lost 7 bases and the V segment lost 1 base, leaving 9 bases of the junction unmatched. Germline V gives CDR1 LGHNA, CDR2 YNFKEQ. The CDR3 protein is CASSQGLGQAVEAFF. CDR3 DNA sequence: TGTGCCAGCAGCCAAGGTCTCGGACAGGCGGTTGAAGCTTTCTTT.